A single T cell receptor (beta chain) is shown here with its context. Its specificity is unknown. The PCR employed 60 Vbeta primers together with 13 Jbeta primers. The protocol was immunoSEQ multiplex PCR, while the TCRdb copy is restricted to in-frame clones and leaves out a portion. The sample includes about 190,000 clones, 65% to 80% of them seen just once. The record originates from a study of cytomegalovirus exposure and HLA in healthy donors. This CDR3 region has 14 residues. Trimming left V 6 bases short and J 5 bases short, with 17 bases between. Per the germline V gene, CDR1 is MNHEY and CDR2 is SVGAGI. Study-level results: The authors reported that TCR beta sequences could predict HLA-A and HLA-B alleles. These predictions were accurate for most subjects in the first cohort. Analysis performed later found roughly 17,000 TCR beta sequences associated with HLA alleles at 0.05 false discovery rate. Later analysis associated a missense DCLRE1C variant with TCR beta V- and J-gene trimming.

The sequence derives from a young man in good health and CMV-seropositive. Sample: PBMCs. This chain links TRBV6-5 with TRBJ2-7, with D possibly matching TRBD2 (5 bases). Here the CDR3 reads CASRPEGGRDEQYF. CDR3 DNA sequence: TGTGCCAGCAGGCCAGAAGGAGGCCGGGACGAGCAGTACTTC.